This paragraph reports one T cell receptor beta chain. The antigen remains undetermined. The source of the sample is a study of graft-versus-host responses after intestinal transplantation. Study observations and caveats: Recipient bone marrow held GvH clones, some seen earlier in ileum or blood.

Germline V gives CDR1 LNHDA, CDR2 SQIVND (reference sequence). The length of the CDR3 is 15 residues. The junction had 9 bases not matched to a gene; V was cut back by 5 bases and J by 4 bases. Data came from immunoSEQ multiplex PCR; TCRdb stores just in-frame clones and leaves some out. Of about 100,000 clones in the sample, about 90% are singletons; the top ten hold around 0.95%. This sequence was found in a human donor who was the organ donor for an intestinal transplant. The V and J genes are TRBV19 and TRBJ1-2; 8 bases align to TRBD1. This specimen consisted of unstimulated CD4+ T cells sorted from spleen or lymph node cells, obtained before transplant. In DNA, the CDR3 is TGTGCCAGTAGTTCCGGACAGGGCCAAAGCTATGGCTACACCTTC. It specifies CASSSGQGQSYGYTF.